This TCR beta chain originates from a study of shared clonotypes between healthy human individuals. The table came from immunoSEQ multiplex PCR; TCRdb's copy has only in-frame clones and leaves some out. The table has around 2,000,000 clones, about 95% seen once. The germline V and J ends were trimmed by 0 bases and 1 base, with 5 bases remaining between them. Germline V gene lookup returns CDR1 SGHRS and CDR2 YFSETQ. This CDR3 is 15 amino acids long. This TCR came from a man aged 18 to 35 in good health. The genes are TRBV5-1 and TRBJ2-6; D not resolved. The specimen sequenced was naive CD4+ T cells sorted from blood. Documented subset: CD45RA+ positively selected. The CDR3, as DNA: TGCGCCAGCAGCTTGGTACCTTCTGGGGCCAACGTCCTGACTTTC. It is translated as CASSLVPSGANVLTF. The complete variable domain, with remaining parts taken from reference TRBV5-1 and TRBJ2-6, reads KAGVTQTPRYLIKTRGQQVTLSCSPISGHRSVSWYQQTPGQGLQFLFEYFSETQRNKGNFPGRFSGRQFSNSRSEMNVSTLELGDSALYLCASSLVPSGANVLTFGAGSRLTVL.